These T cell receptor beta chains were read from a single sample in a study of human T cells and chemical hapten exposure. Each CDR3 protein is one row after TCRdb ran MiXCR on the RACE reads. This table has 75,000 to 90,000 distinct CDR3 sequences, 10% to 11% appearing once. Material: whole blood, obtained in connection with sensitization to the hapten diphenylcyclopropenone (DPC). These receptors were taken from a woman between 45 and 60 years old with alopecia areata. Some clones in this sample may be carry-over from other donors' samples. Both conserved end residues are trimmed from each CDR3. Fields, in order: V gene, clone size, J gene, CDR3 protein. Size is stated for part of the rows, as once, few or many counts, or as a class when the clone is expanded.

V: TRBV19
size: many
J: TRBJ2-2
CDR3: ASSLRGREVWTGELF

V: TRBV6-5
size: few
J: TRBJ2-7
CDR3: ASSSRGLYEQY

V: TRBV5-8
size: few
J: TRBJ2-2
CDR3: ASSFRRQNTGELF

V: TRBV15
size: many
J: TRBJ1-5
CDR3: ATSEGYNQPQH

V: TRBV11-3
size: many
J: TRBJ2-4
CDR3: ASSRRDRETNIQY

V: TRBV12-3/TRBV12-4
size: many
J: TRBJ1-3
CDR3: ASNAGQTGNTIY

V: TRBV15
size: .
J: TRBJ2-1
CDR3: ATSRGTSGSSYNEQF

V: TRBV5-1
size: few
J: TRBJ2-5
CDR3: ASSQLEAGQTQY

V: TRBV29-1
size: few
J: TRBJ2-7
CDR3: SATDRVGEQY

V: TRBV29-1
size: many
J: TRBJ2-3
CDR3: SGSEWDRGRRDTQY

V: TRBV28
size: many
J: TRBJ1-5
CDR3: ASSLFGRYQPQH

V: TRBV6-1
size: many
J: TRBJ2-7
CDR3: ASSDSGRTYEQY

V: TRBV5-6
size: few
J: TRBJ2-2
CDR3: ASSPRGRRDTGELF

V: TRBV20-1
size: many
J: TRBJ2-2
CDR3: SARPTGTGELF

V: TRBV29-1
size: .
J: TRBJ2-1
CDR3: SVGALSGGYNEQF

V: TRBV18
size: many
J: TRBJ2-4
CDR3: ASSPAPRAKNIQY

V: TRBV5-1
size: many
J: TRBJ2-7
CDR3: ASTLLAGAREQY

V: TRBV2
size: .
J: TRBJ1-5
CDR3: ASSNWDRDQPQH

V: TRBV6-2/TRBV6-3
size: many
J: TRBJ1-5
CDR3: ASSYRGLGQPQH

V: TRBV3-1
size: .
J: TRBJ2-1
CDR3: ASSPGPYNEQF

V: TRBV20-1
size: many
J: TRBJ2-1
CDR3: SATGAAFGIGEQF

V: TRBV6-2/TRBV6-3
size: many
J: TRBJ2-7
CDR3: ASRESASYEQY

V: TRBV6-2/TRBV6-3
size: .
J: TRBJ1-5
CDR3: ASSYPPSRGWPARQPQH

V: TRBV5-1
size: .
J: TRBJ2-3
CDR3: ASSLNGGPTDTQY

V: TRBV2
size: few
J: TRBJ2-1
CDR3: ASRDRDRVS

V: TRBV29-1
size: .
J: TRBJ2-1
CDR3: SVEERSGGYNEQF

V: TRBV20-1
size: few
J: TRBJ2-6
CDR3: SARVERPRGAAGANVLT

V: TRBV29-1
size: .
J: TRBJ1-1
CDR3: SSRPMNTEAF

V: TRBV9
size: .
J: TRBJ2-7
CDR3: ASSVGTSGYEQY

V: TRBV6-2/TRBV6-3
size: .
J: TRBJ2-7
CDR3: ASIPGGASSYEQY

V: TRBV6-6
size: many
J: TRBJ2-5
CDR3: ASSGAGPETQY

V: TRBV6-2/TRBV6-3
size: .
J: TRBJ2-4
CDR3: ASSSGDRGYIQY

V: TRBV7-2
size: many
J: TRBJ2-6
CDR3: ASSFRDSGANVLT

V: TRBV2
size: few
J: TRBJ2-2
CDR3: ASRGGLLTGELF

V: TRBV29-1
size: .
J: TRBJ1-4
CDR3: SATGGREKLF

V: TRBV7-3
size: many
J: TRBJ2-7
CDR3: ASSLGGQYEQY

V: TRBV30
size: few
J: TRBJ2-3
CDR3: AWRGLAGGGDTQY

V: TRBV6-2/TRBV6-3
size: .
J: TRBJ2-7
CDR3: ASSYGFSEQY

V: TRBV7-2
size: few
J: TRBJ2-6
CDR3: ASSLVGGSAGANVLT

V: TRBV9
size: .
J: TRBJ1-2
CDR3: ASSDFYGYT

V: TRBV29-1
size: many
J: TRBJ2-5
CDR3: SVESTAGETQY

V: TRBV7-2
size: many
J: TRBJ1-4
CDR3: ASSLRQGATNEKLF

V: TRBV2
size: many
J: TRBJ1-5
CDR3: ASSDRTLNQPQH

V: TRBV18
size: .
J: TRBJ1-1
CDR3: ASSPRQGDTEAF

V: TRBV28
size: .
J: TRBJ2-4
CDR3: ASSPAQWNIQY

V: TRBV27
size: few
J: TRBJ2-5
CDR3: ASSPAYRGTQY

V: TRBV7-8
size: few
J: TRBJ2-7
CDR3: AGAGRSPPYEQY

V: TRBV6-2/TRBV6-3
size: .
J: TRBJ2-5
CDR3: ASRLRDLQETQY

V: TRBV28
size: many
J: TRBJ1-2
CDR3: ASSSSDRRGYT

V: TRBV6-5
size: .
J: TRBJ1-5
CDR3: ASSDTGNQPQH

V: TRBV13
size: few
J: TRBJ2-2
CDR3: ASSLLGTSGSANTGELF

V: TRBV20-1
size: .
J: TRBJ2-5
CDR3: SAREGVAGTVGTQY

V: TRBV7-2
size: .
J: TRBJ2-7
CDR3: ASSLPPRGTYEQY